The rows below give T cell receptor beta chains drawn from one sample of a study of blood T cells in healthy people across ages. TCRdb redid the calling of the 5' RACE reads with MiXCR, one entry per CDR3 protein. The sample contains about 930,000 distinct CDR3 sequences, around 29% of which appear only once. The same sample was also used in a study of T cells of mothers and their children.

Material for sequencing was blood. Receptor source: a middle-aged woman in good health. The CDR3 runs from the conserved cysteine through the conserved F or W. The D gene is left open where the match is weak. Size is omitted from some rows. Given values are once, few, many or a class for expanded clones.

NA	TRBD1	TRBV20-1	TRBJ2-5	CSARDPRQGETQYF	TGCAGTGCTAGAGATCCCCGACAGGGAGAGACCCAGTACTTC
many	NA	TRBV20-1	TRBJ2-5	CSASPRAFEETQYF	TGCAGTGCTAGCCCTAGGGCCTTCGAAGAGACCCAGTACTTC
NA	NA	TRBV5-1	TRBJ2-7	CASKMGTGWSEQYF	TGCGCCAGCAAGATGGGGACGGGGTGGTCCGAGCAGTACTTC
NA	TRBD2	TRBV28	TRBJ2-1	CASNPLAGDLYEQFF	TGTGCCAGCAATCCCCTAGCGGGGGACCTCTACGAGCAGTTCTTC
NA	NA	TRBV7-9	TRBJ2-7	CASSQLLTSSKQYF	TGTGCCAGCAGCCAACTCCTGACTAGTTCGAAGCAGTACTTC
NA	TRBD2	TRBV6-2/TRBV6-3	TRBJ2-1	CASSYTSGGPRDEQFF	TGTGCCAGCAGTTACACCAGCGGGGGCCCAAGGGATGAGCAGTTCTTC
NA	NA	TRBV6-5	TRBJ2-5	CASTQGAGVGTQYF	TGTGCCAGCACCCAGGGGGCGGGGGTAGGGACCCAGTACTTC
NA	NA	TRBV21-1	TRBJ2-7	CASTPGDRPKMGYGEQYF	TGTGCCAGCACCCCCGGGGACAGGCCAAAAATGGGCTATGGTGAGCAGTACTTC
few	NA	TRBV4-1	TRBJ1-3	CASSRAPDAGNTIYF	TGCGCCAGCAGCCGGGCCCCGGATGCTGGAAACACCATATATTTT
many	NA	TRBV29-1	TRBJ2-5	CSVEGSREGQGQETQYF	TGCAGCGTTGAAGGTTCACGGGAGGGACAGGGTCAAGAGACCCAGTACTTC
NA	TRBD1	TRBV27	TRBJ1-1	CASSLQGLTNTEAFF	TGTGCCAGCAGTCTACAGGGGCTCACGAACACTGAAGCTTTCTTT
many	NA	TRBV25-1	TRBJ1-5	CASSGSAGSNQPQHF	TGTGCCAGCAGTGGTTCGGCGGGTAGCAATCAGCCCCAGCATTTT
few	TRBD2	TRBV7-2	TRBJ2-3	CASSPGTSGGANTQYF	TGTGCCAGCAGCCCCGGGACTAGCGGGGGGGCAAATACGCAGTATTTT
many	NA	TRBV7-9	TRBJ2-6	CASSYGGDGANVLTF	TGTGCCAGCAGTTATGGGGGCGACGGGGCCAACGTCCTGACTTTC
few	TRBD2	TRBV4-3	TRBJ2-1	CASSQGRGRGGSSYNEQFF	TGCGCCAGCAGCCAAGGAAGGGGTCGGGGAGGGAGCTCCTACAATGAGCAGTTCTTC
many	NA	TRBV9	TRBJ2-7	CASSASIGYPYEQYF	TGTGCCAGCAGCGCGAGTATAGGGTACCCCTACGAGCAGTACTTC
many	TRBD1	TRBV29-1	TRBJ1-2	CSVVAPQGANGYTF	TGCAGCGTTGTTGCCCCACAGGGGGCCAACGGCTACACCTTC
many	NA	TRBV29-1	TRBJ2-3	CSVEGPNTDTQYF	TGCAGCGTTGAGGGTCCGAACACAGATACGCAGTATTTT
NA	TRBD1	TRBV20-1	TRBJ2-7	CSASLKRDRSYEQYF	TGCAGTGCTAGTTTGAAGAGGGACAGGTCCTACGAGCAGTACTTC
many	TRBD2	TRBV20-1	TRBJ2-3	CSARASGGARFDTQYF	TGCAGTGCTAGAGCTAGCGGGGGGGCCCGTTTCGATACGCAGTATTTT
few	NA	TRBV9	TRBJ1-1	CASSVGTGTEAFF	TGTGCCAGCAGCGTAGGGACCGGCACTGAAGCTTTCTTT
NA	NA	TRBV5-4	TRBJ2-7	CASSRRTEQHEQYF	TGTGCCAGCAGCCGGCGGACAGAACAACACGAGCAGTACTTC
many	NA	TRBV27	TRBJ1-5	CASGTGRFNQPQHF	TGTGCCAGCGGAACAGGACGTTTCAATCAGCCCCAGCATTTT
many	TRBD1	TRBV12-3/TRBV12-4	TRBJ2-7	CASIPGRTGVSYEQYF	TGTGCCAGCATCCCAGGACGGACAGGGGTTTCCTACGAGCAGTACTTC
NA	TRBD2	TRBV7-2	TRBJ2-1	CASSPGGRYEQFF	TGTGCCAGCAGCCCGGGGGGAAGGTATGAGCAGTTCTTC
NA	NA	TRBV2	TRBJ2-4	CASSEAGAFKNIQYF	TGTGCCAGCAGTGAAGCGGGGGCCTTCAAAAACATTCAGTACTTC
few	TRBD1	TRBV12-3/TRBV12-4	TRBJ2-3	CASSNRGSDTQYF	TGTGCCAGCAGTAACAGGGGGTCAGATACGCAGTATTTT
many	NA	TRBV4-1	TRBJ2-6	CASSQPWHAVRSGANVLTF	TGCGCCAGCAGCCAACCTTGGCACGCCGTCCGCTCTGGGGCCAACGTCCTGACTTTC
few	NA	TRBV6-1	TRBJ2-3	CASSEAKAASTDTQYF	TGTGCCAGCAGTGAAGCGAAGGCAGCTAGCACAGATACGCAGTATTTT
NA	NA	TRBV30	TRBJ1-2	CAWSPQDGNYGYTF	TGTGCCTGGAGTCCCCAGGACGGGAACTATGGCTACACCTTC
NA	NA	TRBV5-1	TRBJ2-3	CASNVDGLDTQYF	TGCGCCAGCAACGTTGACGGGTTGGATACGCAGTATTTT
few	NA	TRBV12-3/TRBV12-4	TRBJ1-3	CASRGGGRGYTIYF	TGTGCCAGCAGGGGAGGGGGAAGGGGCTACACCATATATTTT
NA	NA	TRBV19	TRBJ2-7	CASSRPTDPTYEQYF	TGTGCCAGTAGTAGACCGACAGACCCTACGTACGAGCAGTACTTC
NA	TRBD1	TRBV20-1	TRBJ2-3	CSVRDSGTDTQYF	TGCAGTGTTAGGGACAGTGGCACAGATACGCAGTATTTT
NA	TRBD2	TRBV7-2	TRBJ2-3	CASSKTGTSGGERTDTQYF	TGTGCCAGCAGCAAAACGGGGACTAGCGGGGGAGAACGCACAGATACGCAGTATTTT
few	TRBD1	TRBV6-7	TRBJ1-5	CAGLPTGTYQPQHF	TGTGCCGGCCTCCCGACAGGGACCTATCAGCCCCAGCATTTT
many	TRBD2	TRBV20-1	TRBJ2-4	CSATSGGQNIQYF	TGCAGTGCCACTAGCGGGGGCCAAAACATTCAGTACTTC
NA	TRBD1	TRBV16	TRBJ1-6	CASSQSRQGGSPPHF	TGTGCCAGCAGCCAATCCAGACAGGGTGGTTCACCCCCCCACTTT
NA	TRBD1	TRBV15	TRBJ1-1	CATGTGRSPVIAEAFF	TGTGCCACTGGGACAGGGAGGTCCCCTGTGATAGCTGAAGCTTTCTTT
many	NA	TRBV4-3	TRBJ2-7	CASSQFRQSYEQYF	TGCGCCAGCAGCCAATTCAGACAGTCCTACGAGCAGTACTTC
many	TRBD2	TRBV20-1	TRBJ2-5	CSASRAGGVSQETQYF	TGCAGTGCTAGTCGAGCGGGGGGGGTCTCTCAAGAGACCCAGTACTTC
few	NA	TRBV12-3/TRBV12-4	TRBJ1-3	CASRVDMLSGNTIYF	TGTGCCAGCAGGGTTGACATGCTCTCTGGAAACACCATATATTTT
NA	NA	TRBV29-1	TRBJ1-2	CSVARAYNYGYTF	TGCAGCGTTGCCCGGGCTTATAACTATGGCTACACCTTC
NA	TRBD2	TRBV6-2/TRBV6-3	TRBJ2-1	CASREGRVEQFF	TGTGCCAGCAGAGAAGGGAGGGTTGAGCAGTTCTTC
NA	TRBD2	TRBV4-3	TRBJ2-1	CASSQAGSTSGGGNEQFF	TGCGCCAGCAGCCAAGCAGGGTCAACTAGCGGGGGAGGTAATGAGCAGTTCTTC
few	NA	TRBV2	TRBJ2-7	CASSEAPPQYF	TGTGCCAGCAGTGAAGCCCCCCCCCAGTACTTC
few	NA	TRBV21-1	TRBJ1-5	CASSPLGLRNQPQHF	TGTGCCAGCAGCCCCCTGGGACTCAGGAATCAGCCCCAGCATTTT
NA	NA	TRBV5-5	TRBJ2-4	CASSSKGSSIQYF	TGTGCCAGCAGCTCGAAGGGATCGAGCATTCAGTACTTC
many	NA	TRBV20-1	TRBJ1-1	CSARGRGTEAFF	TGCAGTGCTAGAGGTCGGGGAACTGAAGCTTTCTTT
NA	NA	TRBV7-9	TRBJ2-3	CASSYPRRGRTDTQYF	TGTGCCAGCAGCTACCCGCGGCGGGGGCGCACAGATACGCAGTATTTT
few	NA	TRBV5-4	TRBJ2-7	CASSFNAYEQYF	TGTGCCAGCAGCTTCAACGCTTACGAGCAGTACTTC
NA	TRBD2	TRBV11-2	TRBJ2-5	CASSHRLAGGPETQYF	TGTGCCAGCAGCCACCGACTAGCGGGGGGGCCCGAGACCCAGTACTTC
many	TRBD1	TRBV5-1	TRBJ1-1	CASRAGTGIKAFF	TGCGCCAGCAGGGCGGGGACAGGGATTAAAGCTTTCTTT
few	NA	TRBV29-1	TRBJ2-3	CSVSRYRTDTQYF	TGCAGCGTCAGCAGGTATCGGACAGATACGCAGTATTTT
few	NA	TRBV7-2	TRBJ1-5	CASSPASGPQHF	TGTGCCAGCAGCCCGGCCTCGGGGCCCCAGCATTTT
NA	NA	TRBV19	TRBJ1-5	CASSSRGFGAGNQPQHF	TGTGCCAGTAGTTCAAGGGGGTTCGGGGCAGGCAATCAGCCCCAGCATTTT
few	NA	TRBV7-6	TRBJ2-6	CASGPGRGQYSGASVLTF	TGTGCCAGCGGTCCCGGACGGGGCCAATACTCTGGGGCCAGCGTCCTGACTTTC